The entry below describes one T cell receptor (beta chain). Generated by immunoSEQ multiplex PCR, the TCRdb table keeps only in-frame clones and is missing some. The sample holds some 40,000 clones, roughly 85% seen once. These data are taken from a study of CD4 T cells in relation to SARS-CoV-2 and coronaviruses. For the study at large: Median patient age was approximately 38 years, spanning 21 to 72 years.

The CDR3 is 15 residues long. The V gene lost 1 base and the J gene lost 5 bases, with 14 bases spanning the gap. Germline CDR1 is SNHLY and CDR2 is FYNNEI. The gene calls are TRBV2 and TRBJ1-1; D is ambiguous. This sequence was found in an adult with COVID-19. Sequencing used memory CD4+ T cells from PBMCs. The CDR3 reads CASSEEAAAGTEAFF. For the CDR3, the DNA is TGTGCCAGCAGTGAAGAAGCAGCGGCGGGGACTGAAGCTTTCTTT.